Reported below is one TCR beta chain. This clonotype was detected ten times or more. Its antigen is not yet known. Per-nucleotide qualities are absent, and no much larger clonotype sits a single base away. For CDR1 and CDR2, the germline V gene lists SGHTA and FQGTGA. Trimming takes 5 bases from V and 3 bases from J, and the germline ends sit 14 bases apart. The CDR3, cysteine through phenylalanine, is 15 amino acids long. Only the CDR3 portion is preserved as DNA: 45 bases, with reading frame beginning at the first base. The method behind the library was PCR. Sequenced using an Illumina HiSeq 2500. TCR library preparation used molecular barcoding, with unique molecular identifiers applied to normalize quantification of the TCRbeta repertoire. Clones were called with MiXCR by TCRdb after fastp trimmed the public reads at Q25, and only in-frame beta chains were retained. Each entry is one CDR3 protein sequence, shown with its most common DNA and genes. The sample table contains some 300,000 distinct CDR3 sequences; only one count was recorded for less than 9.5% of them. Of the sample, approximately 8.2% falls within the top ten clones.

This entry is derived from a study of T-cell reconstitution after alpha-beta-depleted transplantation in children (dated by TCRdb to about 2016). In the study overall: Using TCR repertoire profiling, the study quantitatively followed how T-cell immune reconstitution unfolded in children after TCRalphabeta/CD19-depleted allogeneic hematopoietic cell transplantation.

The sample's treatment or condition label, decoded: allogeneic hematopoietic cell transplantation with graft depleted of TCRalphabeta T cells and CD19 B cells. Transplant recipients were children who received TCRalphabeta/CD19-depleted allogeneic hematopoietic cell grafts. Results and caveats for the whole study, not just this receptor: Over the following months the frequencies of hyperexpanded clones went down, and after one year T-cell counts and TCRbeta diversity were mostly credited to newly produced T cells. In some patients, the high TCRbeta diversity seen at day 60 was put down to recipient T cells and intrathymic progenitors that had survived conditioning. The apparently early recovery of alphabetaT-cell counts about two months after transplant reportedly depended on only several hundred rapidly expanded clones that came from non-depleted graft cells.

The source of this sequence is a female patient between 2 and 15 years old who had a stem cell transplant for Fanconi anemia, so the T cells may come from the graft donor. Recombination connected TRBV7-3 to TRBJ2-1, and TRBD2 may be the D gene, going by 6 matching bases. Sample: peripheral blood, taken 360 days after TCRalphabeta/CD19-depleted stem cell transplant. The CDR3 sequence is CASSTYPGLYNEQFF. The DNA sequence is TGTGCCAGCAGCACATACCCGGGACTCTACAATGAGCAGTTCTTC.